The entry that follows covers one T cell receptor beta chain sequence. Its antigen is unidentified. Germline V lookup: CDR1 GTSNPN, CDR2 SVGIG (reference sequence). The V end lost 0 bases, the J end lost 3 bases, and 2 bases lay between the germline ends. The CDR3 is 12 residues long. The source of the sample is a study of T cells in localized non-small cell lung cancer. The study, taken as a whole, reports: Higher blood T cell density went with longer overall survival. Detection in adjacent lung was observed for a median around 50 of the top 100 tumor clones. Tumor showed lower T cell clonality than uninvolved adjacent lung, where it was highest. Sequencing, confined to only one tumor region, leaves heterogeneity possible.

The protocol was immunoSEQ multiplex PCR, while the TCRdb copy is restricted to in-frame clones and leaves out a portion. The sample records approximately 43,000 clones, 86% being singletons. The sample in question was peripheral blood, obtained before any cancer treatment. The rearrangement joins TRBV30 to TRBJ1-4; no reliable D call. The origin of this receptor is a woman aged 18 to 55 with stage III lung adenocarcinoma. Here the CDR3 reads CAWSVANEKLFF. The DNA for the CDR3 is TGTGCCTGGAGTGTCGCTAATGAAAAACTGTTTTTT.